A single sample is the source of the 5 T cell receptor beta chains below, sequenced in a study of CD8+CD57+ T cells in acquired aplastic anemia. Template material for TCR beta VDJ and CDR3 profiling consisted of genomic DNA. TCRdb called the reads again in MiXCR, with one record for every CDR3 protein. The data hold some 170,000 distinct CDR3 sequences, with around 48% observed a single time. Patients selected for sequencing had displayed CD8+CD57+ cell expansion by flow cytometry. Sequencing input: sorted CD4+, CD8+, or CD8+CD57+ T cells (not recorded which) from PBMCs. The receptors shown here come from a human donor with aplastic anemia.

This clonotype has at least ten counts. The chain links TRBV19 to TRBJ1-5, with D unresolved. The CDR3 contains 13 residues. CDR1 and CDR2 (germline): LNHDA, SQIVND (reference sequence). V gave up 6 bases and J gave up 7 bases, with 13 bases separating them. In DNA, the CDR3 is TGTGCCAGTAGGAGGGAGGGCCCCCAGCCCCAGCATTTT. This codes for CASRREGPQPQHF. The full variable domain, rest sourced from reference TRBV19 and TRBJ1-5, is DGGITQSPKYLFRKEGQNVTLSCEQNLNHDAMYWYRQDPGQGLRLIYYSQIVNDFQKGDIAEGYSVSREKKESFPLTVTSAQKNPTAFYLCASRREGPQPQHFGDGTRLSIL.

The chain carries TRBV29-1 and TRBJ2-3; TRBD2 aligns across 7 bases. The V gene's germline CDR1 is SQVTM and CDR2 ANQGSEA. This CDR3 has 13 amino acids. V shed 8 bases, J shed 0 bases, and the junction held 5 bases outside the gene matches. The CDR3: CSHRGESTDTQYF. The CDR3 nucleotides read TGCAGCCATCGGGGGGAGAGCACAGATACGCAGTATTTT.

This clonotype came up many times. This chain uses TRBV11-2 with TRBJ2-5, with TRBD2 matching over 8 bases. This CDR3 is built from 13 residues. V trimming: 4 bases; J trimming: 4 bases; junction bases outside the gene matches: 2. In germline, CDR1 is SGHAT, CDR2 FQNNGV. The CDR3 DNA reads TGTGCCAGCAGCTACGGGGGGGCAGAGACCCAGTACTTC. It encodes CASSYGGAETQYF.

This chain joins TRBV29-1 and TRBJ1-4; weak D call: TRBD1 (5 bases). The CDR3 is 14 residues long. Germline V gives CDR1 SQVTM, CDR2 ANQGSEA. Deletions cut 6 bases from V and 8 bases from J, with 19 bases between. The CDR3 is CSVLFDQGAEKLFF. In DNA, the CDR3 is TGCAGCGTACTTTTCGACCAGGGAGCCGAAAAACTGTTTTTT.

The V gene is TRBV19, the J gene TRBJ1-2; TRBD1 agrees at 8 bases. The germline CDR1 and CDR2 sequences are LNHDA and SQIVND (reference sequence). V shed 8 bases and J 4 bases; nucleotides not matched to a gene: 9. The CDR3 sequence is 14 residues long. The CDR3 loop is CASGGDRRIYGYTF. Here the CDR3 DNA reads TGTGCCAGTGGGGGGGACAGGAGAATCTATGGCTACACCTTC.